This T cell receptor (beta chain) was found in a study of cytomegalovirus exposure and HLA in healthy donors. The V gene's germline CDR1 is MDHEN and CDR2 SYDVKM. V lost 4 bases, J lost 3 bases, and 10 bases stayed unmatched. The CDR3 is made up of 16 amino acids. The study ran its PCR with 60 Vbeta and 13 Jbeta primers. Method: immunoSEQ multiplex PCR; TCRdb's copy keeps in-frame clones and lacks some. The sample carries about 91,000 clones, around nine tenths recorded once. Sequences were obtained from PBMCs. The sequence was obtained from a young man in good health and CMV-seropositive. The rearrangement joins TRBV28 to TRBJ1-1; 8 bases fit TRBD1. The CDR3 spells CASSSDRGSEYTEAFF. The CDR3 DNA is TGTGCCAGCAGTTCTGACAGGGGTTCAGAGTACACTGAAGCTTTCTTT.